This TCR beta chain was captured in a study of glioma-infiltrating T cells. Broader study findings: Very few CDR3 sequences were shared between tissue and blood. Tissue-blood divergence was below expectation in non-neoplastic patients, above in gliomas.

As concerns this clonotype: What it binds is unknown.

The V end was cut by 4 bases, the J end by 8 bases, with 14 bases between. Germline-derived CDR1 and CDR2 are SGHTA and FQGNSA. The CDR3 contains 13 residues. Using RNA template, CDR3s of TCR alpha and beta were amplified with iRepertoire arm-PCR. TCRdb passed the multiplex PCR reads through MiXCR, listing each CDR3 protein once. The sample records under 150,000 distinct CDR3 sequences, roughly 43% being singletons. J is TRBJ1-1 and V is TRBV7-2; D is possibly TRBD1 (6 bases). The sequenced material came from glioma tissue, nonneoplastic brain tissue, or PBMCs (not recorded which). This clonotype was sampled from a human donor with low-grade glioma or glioblastoma, undergoing nonglioma brain surgery, or in good health (not recorded which). CDR3 region: CASSSTGQGEAFF. CDR3 DNA sequence: TGTGCCAGCAGCTCAACTGGTCAGGGGGAAGCTTTCTTT.